The 17 T cell receptor beta chains presented below share a single source sample, sequenced in a study of cytomegalovirus exposure and HLA in healthy donors. PCR used 60 Vbeta primers and 13 Jbeta primers. Here immunoSEQ multiplex PCR was the method, and the copy in TCRdb shows in-frame clones only, minus some. The profile shows some 200,000 clones, roughly 80% of them singletons. Sequencing was performed on PBMCs. Receptor source: a woman aged 45-65 years in good health and CMV-seropositive.

The rearrangement links TRBV9 to TRBJ1-6; 8 bases align to TRBD1. The CDR3 sequence is 14 residues long. The germline gives CDR1 SGDLS, CDR2 YYNGEE. Trimming took 4 bases from V and 5 from J; bases not matched to a gene: 2. The CDR3 is CASSPGQDNSPLHF. The CDR3 DNA is TGTGCCAGCAGCCCGGGACAGGATAATTCACCCCTCCACTTT.

The chain links TRBV19 to TRBJ1-2; weak D call: TRBD1 (6 bases). CDR3 length: 16 amino acids. V was cut by 1 base and J by 8 bases, with 20 bases left in between. The germline V gene has CDR1 LNHDA and CDR2 SQIVND (reference sequence). The DNA of the CDR3 is TGTGCCAGTAGTATAGTCCCATACAGGGATCCGCCCGGCTACACCTTC. Its translation: CASSIVPYRDPPGYTF.

The chain employs TRBV11-3 and TRBJ2-5; 8 bases fit TRBD2. CDR1 is SGHNT, CDR2 YENEEA, per germline. CDR3 length equals 13 residues. V gave up 3 bases and J gave up 5 bases; unmatched junction bases: 2. CDR3 region: CASSFQRGETQYF. The CDR3 DNA reads TGTGCCAGCAGCTTTCAGCGGGGGGAGACCCAGTACTTC. Full variable domain (remainder filled in from reference TRBV11-3 and TRBJ2-5): EAGVVQSPRYKIIEKKQPVAFWCNPISGHNTLYWYLQNLGQGPELLIRYENEEAVDDSQLPKDRFSAERLKGVDSTLKIQPAELGDSAVYLCASSFQRGETQYFGPGTRLLVL.

The count of this clone is one. The chain recombines TRBV2 with TRBJ2-1, with D possibly being TRBD1 (6 bases). Per the germline V gene, CDR1 is SNHLY and CDR2 is FYNNEI. V was shortened by 6 bases and J by 6 bases, with 15 bases between the two germline ends. This CDR3 has 14 amino acids. The CDR3 nucleotides read TGTGCCAGCAGGAGGGGGTCGGGCGCCAATGAGCAGTTCTTC. Translated: CASRRGSGANEQFF.

The chain uses TRBV28 and TRBJ2-3; TRBD2 agrees at 10 bases. Germline CDR1 and CDR2: MDHEN and SYDVKM. CDR3 size: 17 residues. The trim removed 6 bases at V and 4 bases at J, leaving 13 bases unmatched. For the CDR3, the DNA is TGTGCCAGCAGAGGGGGTAGCGGGGGGTTCGGGGCAGATACGCAGTATTTT. Its translation: CASRGGSGGFGADTQYF. Full variable domain (outside the CDR3, taken from reference TRBV28 and TRBJ2-3): DVKVTQSSRYLVKRTGEKVFLECVQDMDHENMFWYRQDPGLGLRLIYFSYDVKMKEKGDIPEGYSVSREKKERFSLILESASTNQTSMYLCASRGGSGGFGADTQYFGPGTRLTVL.

The chain carries TRBV7-9 and TRBJ2-7; D unresolved. The germline V and J ends were trimmed by 4 bases and 1 base, with 8 bases remaining between them. Germline V gene sequence: CDR1 SEHNR, CDR2 FQNEAQ (reference sequence). The CDR3 loop spans 13 amino acids. This chain's CDR3 is CASSSFRSYEQYF. Here the CDR3 DNA reads TGTGCCAGCAGCTCCTTCAGGTCCTACGAGCAGTACTTC.

The chain links TRBV7-2 to TRBJ2-7; D may be TRBD2 (6 bases). Trimming shortened V by 1 base and J by 4 bases, and 11 bases separated the two germline ends. The CDR3 runs 14 residues. Germline CDR1 is SGHTA and CDR2 is FQGNSA. The chain's CDR3 is CASSLVYGTYEQYF. The DNA of the CDR3 is TGTGCCAGCAGCTTAGTTTACGGGACTTACGAGCAGTACTTC.

The chain couples TRBV7-9 to TRBJ2-2; tentatively, D is TRBD1 (6 bases). Trimming took off 6 bases at V and 3 bases at J, with 14 bases between the two ends. Germline V gene lookup returns CDR1 SEHNR and CDR2 FQNEAQ (reference sequence). The length of the CDR3 is 15 residues. The CDR3 region is CASRRGGGDTGELFF. In DNA, the CDR3 is TGTGCCAGCAGAAGAGGGGGTGGGGACACCGGGGAGCTGTTTTTT.

The J gene is TRBJ1-2, the V gene TRBV6-6; maybe TRBD1 (6 bases). V was trimmed by 5 bases and J by 4 bases, leaving 17 bases between them. The CDR3 covers 15 residues. Per germline, CDR1 MNHNY and CDR2 SVGAGI (reference sequence). The chain's CDR3 is CASSTVLQGTYGYTF. DNA of the CDR3: TGTGCCAGCAGTACGGTACTACAGGGTACCTATGGCTACACCTTC.

The chain recombines TRBV7-9 with TRBJ1-6, with D hard to call. In germline, CDR1 is SEHNR, CDR2 FQNEAQ (reference sequence). The V end was cut by 0 bases, the J end by 6 bases, with 6 bases between. The CDR3 has 14 residues. Here the CDR3 DNA reads TGTGCCAGCAGCTTAGCCCGGGTTAATTCACCCCTCCACTTT. Translation: CASSLARVNSPLHF.

In its sample, this clone was seen once. The chain carries TRBV4-2 and TRBJ2-2; 14 bases fit TRBD2. J was trimmed by 7 bases and V by 5 bases; bases with no gene match: 6. The germline gives CDR1 LGHNA, CDR2 YNFKEQ. CDR3 length: 16 amino acids. DNA of the CDR3: TGTGCCAGCAGCGGACGACTAGCGGGGGGGCTCGGGGAGCTGTTTTTT. It encodes CASSGRLAGGLGELFF.

V usage is TRBV15 and J usage is TRBJ2-5; 8 bases agree with TRBD2. CDR1 is LNHNV and CDR2 is YYDKDF in the germline V gene (reference sequence). Trimming took 3 bases from V and 4 from J; bases not matched to a gene: 10. The CDR3 runs to 16 residues. CDR3 loop: CATSRRGGGGLETQYF. CDR3 DNA sequence: TGTGCCACCAGCAGGAGGGGGGGCGGGGGGCTAGAGACCCAGTACTTC.

The V gene is TRBV5-4, the J gene TRBJ1-3, with D perhaps matching TRBD1 (5 bases). The V and J ends lost 10 bases and 5 bases respectively, with 16 bases between them. The CDR3 has 13 amino acids. Germline lookup yields CDR1 SGHNT and CDR2 YYREEE (reference sequence). DNA for the CDR3: TGTGCCTTCTCGGGCGGGGGTAGAAACACCATATATTTT. This gives the protein CAFSGGGRNTIYF.

The rearrangement uses TRBV5-1 and TRBJ2-5; 12 bases align to TRBD2. Per the germline V gene, CDR1 is SGHRS and CDR2 is YFSETQ. The ends lost 4 bases at V and 5 bases at J; junction bases unmatched: 3. The CDR3 runs to 14 residues. CDR3 DNA: TGCGCCAGCAGCACTGGGACTAGCGGGGAGACCCAGTACTTC. It encodes CASSTGTSGETQYF.

Points on this clone: This CDR3 is also generated by other DNA sequences in the sample. This chain links TRBV7-2 with TRBJ2-3, with a tentative D call TRBD2 (6 bases). Germline loops: CDR1 SGHTA, CDR2 FQGNSA. The V end was cut by 0 bases, the J end by 2 bases, with 9 bases between. The CDR3 length is 15 residues. CDR3 in DNA: TGTGCCAGCAGCTTAGCGGGGACTTCCACAGATACGCAGTATTTT. It yields the protein CASSLAGTSTDTQYF.

The rearrangement uses TRBV19 and TRBJ1-5; D possibly corresponds to TRBD1 (5 bases). The length of the CDR3 is 17 residues. Germline CDR1 is LNHDA and CDR2 is SQIVND (reference sequence). The ends were cut back, 4 bases at V and 0 bases at J, with 16 bases in the middle. This chain's CDR3 is CASSTYLREISNQPQHF. CDR3 nucleotide sequence: TGTGCCAGTAGTACCTACCTCAGGGAAATTAGCAATCAGCCCCAGCATTTT.

As concerns this clone: At one of its ends the junction is not consistent with the germline gene, which may arise from a read error. V usage is TRBV7-9 and J usage is TRBJ2-3; 8 nucleotides match TRBD1. The germline V gene has CDR1 SEHNR and CDR2 FQNEAQ (reference sequence). The CDR3 consists of 17 residues. The CDR3 bases are TGTTCCAGCAGCCCCCCCGGGACAGGCCGATTCACAGATACGCAGTATTTT. This gives the protein CSSSPPGTGRFTDTQYF.